These T cell receptor beta chains were read from a single sample in a study of T cells after yellow fever vaccination. TCRdb ran MiXCR on the 5' RACE reads and lists one entry per CDR3 protein. The table has some 390,000 distinct CDR3 sequences, approximately 18% seen once. The specimen was PBMCs, collected before the yellow fever booster vaccination. The receptors here all came from a man aged 18 to 29 who received the YFV17D yellow fever vaccine. Both conserved end residues are trimmed from each CDR3. A D gene is named only where the DNA matches it firmly.

J | D | V | length | CDR3
TRBJ2-1 | TRBD1 | TRBV4-3 | 13 | ASSRDRDSYNEQF
TRBJ2-5 | TRBD2 | TRBV4-1 | 13 | ASSHLAGSVETQY
TRBJ2-5 | - | TRBV4-1 | 12 | ASSQDSGSETQY
TRBJ2-5 | - | TRBV29-1 | 10 | SSSGGGETQY
TRBJ2-5 | TRBD2 | TRBV5-4 | 11 | ASSRTRQETQY
TRBJ1-1 | - | TRBV5-5 | 13 | ASSLGAPGGTEAF
TRBJ1-1 | TRBD1 | TRBV2 | 12 | ASTQGGGSTEAF
TRBJ2-7 | TRBD1 | TRBV6-5 | 14 | ASSYVRTGGLDEQY
TRBJ2-5 | TRBD2 | TRBV15 | 13 | ATSHISGGAETQY
TRBJ2-3 | - | TRBV20-1 | 11 | SARLRVRDTQY
TRBJ2-7 | TRBD1 | TRBV20-1 | 12 | SAPGQGGRWEQY
TRBJ2-3 | - | TRBV12-5 | 11 | ASVLSGTDTQY
TRBJ1-4 | - | TRBV4-3 | 14 | ASSQGLQGLNEKLF
TRBJ2-3 | TRBD2 | TRBV20-1 | 13 | SARGLAGTTDTQY
TRBJ1-1 | - | TRBV20-1 | 10 | SARVKNTEAF
TRBJ2-5 | - | TRBV20-1 | 12 | SARDRVGQETQY
TRBJ1-6 | TRBD1 | TRBV11-2 | 13 | ASSLIGQGDSPLH